This T cell receptor (beta chain) appears in the sequencing data of a study of T-cell reconstitution after alpha-beta-depleted transplantation in children. There are many counts of this clonotype. Germline assignment: CDR1 SGHNT and CDR2 YYREEE (reference sequence). The CDR3 length is 20 residues. J gave up 6 bases and V 1 base, and 21 bases lay outside the gene matches. Unique molecular identifiers were used to barcode this TCRbeta library. TCRdb reprocessed the PCR reads via MiXCR and lists one record per CDR3 protein. This sample has 100,000 to 120,000 distinct CDR3 sequences, with about 9.3% found just once.

This chain links TRBV5-4 with TRBJ1-5; TRBD1 matches at 8 bases. The sequence derives from a human donor who donated a stem cell graft to a child with acute lymphoblastic leukemia. Sequenced here: PBMCs from the stem cell graft donor, sampled from the stem cell graft. CDR3 DNA: TGTGCCAGCAGCTTGCATGGGGGATTCCGTACAGGGGGAAAAAGTCAGCCCCAGCATTTT. It specifies CASSLHGGFRTGGKSQPQHF.